The entry below describes one T cell receptor (beta chain). The antigen is undetermined. This entry is derived from a study of T-cell memory formation after mild COVID-19. Study-level information: Largely donor-specific TCR clusters were found. Study results and limitations: Second-wave clones reaching peak frequency on day 37 lacked confirmed SARS-CoV-2 specificity. For contracting clones, CD4+ ones sat mainly in CM and EM, CD8+ in EMRA.

MiXCR, run by TCRdb on the 5' RACE reads, gives a single entry per CDR3 protein. The sample records 580,000 or so distinct CDR3 sequences, about 18% being singletons. The CDR3 runs 15 residues. CDR1 is SGHRS, CDR2 YFSETQ, per germline. V lost 4 bases and J 7 bases, leaving 18 bases between the germline ends. The rearrangement links TRBV5-1 to TRBJ2-1, with unresolved D. Material for sequencing was PBMCs or a T cell subset sorted from them (not recorded which). This clonotype was obtained from an adult woman who had mild COVID-19 (a few samples of this study predate the infection). Cell type and time point are not known. In nucleotides, the CDR3 is TGCGCCAGCAGCGTAGGTAGTAGGCTAGGTAATGAGCAGTTCTTC. This codes for CASSVGSRLGNEQFF.